One TCR beta chain is described in this entry. Its antigen is as yet unknown. Profiling relied on immunoSEQ multiplex PCR, and the TCRdb table lists in-frame clones only, not all of them. The table shows about 120,000 clones, with 92% occurring only once. The source of the sample is a study of T cell responses to AZD1222 COVID-19 vaccine. Study-wide findings and caveats: It was only a handful of AZD1222 recipients who were seropositive at baseline. The donor cohort was predominantly white British with a female majority, and clonal diversity may have been underestimated.

The ends were cut back, 9 bases at V and 3 bases at J, with 17 bases in the middle. The CDR3 spans 14 residues. Germline V gives CDR1 MNHNY, CDR2 SVGAGI (reference sequence). Sequenced here: peripheral blood, sampled on day 0 of AZD1222 vaccination. The TCR was taken from an adult in good health. V is TRBV6-6 and J is TRBJ1-2; D is undetermined. The CDR3 DNA sequence: TGTGCCAGTTCGCTTGAACACCCTTACTATGGCTACACCTTC. Its translation: CASSLEHPYYGYTF.